This T cell receptor beta chain comes out of a study of blood T cell repertoires in COVID-19. Overall study: Both acute and convalescent COVID-19 samples were obtained from the United States, Italy and Spain. PBMCs, B-cell-depleted T cells, or T cells provided the cDNA or gDNA that made up the material.

Here immunoSEQ multiplex PCR was the method, and the copy in TCRdb shows in-frame clones only, minus some. The sample contains a few hundred thousand clones, around 88% of which appear only once. The germline CDR1 and CDR2 sequences are SGHTA and FQGNSA. This CDR3 has 15 amino acids. With 1 base clipped from V and 2 bases from J, the junction kept 3 bases outside the gene matches. This sequence joins TRBV7-2 and TRBJ2-7, with 9 bases aligning to TRBD1. Sequencing was carried out using peripheral blood. The clonotype comes from a woman aged 25-40 years who had recovered from COVID-19. Written as DNA, the CDR3 is TGTGCCAGCAGCTTAGACAGGGGGCCTACCTACGAGCAGTACTTC. Protein: CASSLDRGPTYEQYF.